The 19 T cell receptor beta chains presented below share a single source sample, sequenced in a study of T-cell reconstitution after alpha-beta-depleted transplantation in children. Unique molecular identifiers were used to barcode this TCRbeta library. Each CDR3 protein gets one entry after TCRdb re-called the PCR reads with MiXCR. The profile shows 200,000 to 250,000 distinct CDR3 sequences, 20% to 30% of them singletons. The sequencing here drew on PBMCs, mostly from graft donor cells, taken 360 days after TCRalphabeta/CD19-depleted stem cell transplant. Receptor source: a female patient aged 2-9 years who had a stem cell transplant for congenital amegakaryocytic thrombocytopenia, so the T cells may come from the graft donor.

The DNA for the CDR3 is TGTGCCAGCAGTTTATTTGGGGAGTGGTGGGTAGCCAACCAAGAGACCCAGTACTTC. Protein: CASSLFGEWWVANQETQYF. V and J are TRBV12-3 or TRBV12-4 and TRBJ2-5; D possibly corresponds to TRBD2 (5 bases). The germline V and J ends were trimmed by 2 bases and 0 bases, with 22 bases remaining between them. The CDR3 spans 19 residues.

The rearrangement uses TRBV18 and TRBJ2-7; 7 bases match TRBD1. V dropped 5 bases and J dropped 2; count of bases not matched to a gene: 6. Germline lookup yields CDR1 KGHSH and CDR2 LQKENI. There are 14 residues in the CDR3. The CDR3 here is CASSEDRATYEQYF. In DNA form, the CDR3 reads TGTGCCAGCTCAGAAGACAGGGCGACCTACGAGCAGTACTTC.

This chain connects TRBV4-1 to TRBJ2-4; 12 bases map to TRBD1. The germline gives CDR1 MGHRA, CDR2 YSYEKL. With V trimmed by 4 bases and J by 2 bases, 12 bases remained unmatched. The CDR3 length is 19 residues. This chain's CDR3 is CASSRLSPRDRGPKNIQYF. The CDR3 nucleotides read TGCGCCAGCAGCCGACTCTCCCCCCGGGACAGGGGGCCCAAAAACATTCAGTACTTC.

Here the CDR3 reads CSATETYRANIQYF. As DNA, the CDR3 is TGCAGTGCTACGGAGACTTACAGGGCAAACATTCAGTACTTC. The genes are TRBV20-1 and TRBJ2-4, with D tentatively TRBD1 (6 bases). The CDR3 sequence is 14 residues long. Trimming removed 4 bases at V and 6 bases at J, with 16 bases between. Germline assignment: CDR1 DFQATT and CDR2 SNEGSKA (reference sequence).

This clonotype has only a few counts. CDR3 sequence: CASSLGQWGAKNIQYF. DNA for the CDR3: TGCGCCAGCAGCTTGGGACAGTGGGGAGCCAAAAACATTCAGTACTTC. This chain connects TRBV5-1 to TRBJ2-4; D possibly corresponds to TRBD1 (5 bases). Germline-derived CDR1 and CDR2 are SGHRS and YFSETQ. The CDR3 is 16 residues long. V lost 0 bases and J 0 bases, leaving 10 bases between the germline ends.

This chain links TRBV7-2 with TRBJ2-1; D is undetermined. V lost 8 bases, J lost 4 bases, and 6 bases lay in between. Germline V lookup: CDR1 SGHTA, CDR2 FQGNSA. This CDR3 is 11 amino acids long. The DNA of the CDR3 is TGTGCCAGCGGGATGTACAATGAGCAGTTCTTC. Residues: CASGMYNEQFF.

This clonotype was observed a few times. This chain uses TRBV20-1 with TRBJ1-5, with D maybe TRBD1 (5 bases). Trimming cost V 5 bases and J 5 bases, with 13 bases left between them. CDR1 is DFQATT, CDR2 SNEGSKA, per germline (reference sequence). The CDR3 is made up of 13 amino acids. CDR3 in DNA: TGCAGTGCTCGCGAGGGGTGGGATCAGCCCCAGCATTTT. It yields the protein CSAREGWDQPQHF.

In its sample, this clonotype was seen a few times. The V call is TRBV29-1, the J call TRBJ2-3, with D hard to call. Per the germline V gene, CDR1 is SQVTM and CDR2 is ANQGSEA. The CDR3 has 15 residues. CDR3 region: CRAEIVNENEDTQYF. The CDR3 nucleotides are TGCAGAGCCGAGATTGTAAACGAAAATGAAGATACGCAGTATTTT.

There are a few counts of this clonotype. The chain uses TRBV4-2 and TRBJ2-1; 10 nucleotides match TRBD2. Germline assignment: CDR1 LGHNA and CDR2 YNFKEQ. V trimming: 1 base; J trimming: 5 bases; junction bases outside the gene matches: 8. CDR3 length: 17 residues. CDR3 residues: CASSQGSSGRAHNEQFF. The CDR3 DNA sequence: TGTGCCAGCAGCCAAGGGTCGAGCGGGAGGGCCCACAATGAGCAGTTCTTC.

A few counts support this clonotype. The rearrangement uses TRBV5-1 and TRBJ2-3; D is perhaps TRBD2 (5 bases). This CDR3 region has 13 residues. Germline CDR1 SGHRS, CDR2 YFSETQ. Between the trimmed V and J ends, which lost 7 bases and 4 bases, there was a span of 13 bases. CDR3 in DNA: TGCGCCAGCGCGGCTATGGGAGCAGATACGCAGTATTTT. Protein product: CASAAMGADTQYF.

V is TRBV11-2 and J is TRBJ2-1, with TRBD2 matching over 13 bases. CDR3 length equals 18 residues. Germline loops: CDR1 SGHAT, CDR2 FQNNGV. V trimming: 5 bases; J trimming: 9 bases; junction bases outside the gene matches: 16. CDR3 residues: CASSPQIGLAGAPLEQFF. CDR3 nucleotides: TGTGCCAGCAGCCCACAAATAGGACTAGCGGGGGCCCCCCTTGAGCAGTTCTTC.

There are a few counts of this clonotype. The chain is built from TRBV20-1 and TRBJ2-1; 12 bases line up with TRBD2. The germline gives CDR1 DFQATT, CDR2 SNEGSKA (reference sequence). V trimming: 0 bases; J trimming: 10 bases; junction bases outside the gene matches: 10. This CDR3 spans 16 amino acids. The DNA for the CDR3 is TGCAGTGCTAGAGATCATACTAGCGGGAGGTTTGAGGAGCAGTTCTTC. Protein product: CSARDHTSGRFEEQFF.

This clonotype has only a few counts. The genes are TRBV20-1 and TRBJ2-3; 13 nucleotides line up with TRBD2. The CDR3 runs 16 residues. V trimming: 5 bases; J trimming: 1 base; junction bases outside the gene matches: 6. Germline assignment: CDR1 DFQATT and CDR2 SNEGSKA (reference sequence). CDR3 bases: TGCAGTGCTTACGGGACTAGCGGGACCGGCACAGATACGCAGTATTTT. Translation: CSAYGTSGTGTDTQYF.

The table lists this clonotype with a few counts. The chain employs TRBV7-9 and TRBJ2-1; no firm D call. The V end lost 2 bases, the J end lost 8 bases, and 7 bases lay between the germline ends. The CDR3 is made up of 12 amino acids. Germline V gene data show CDR1 as SEHNR and CDR2 as FQNEAQ (reference sequence). Written as DNA, the CDR3 is TGTGCCAGCAGCTTATACCGGTATGAGCAGTTCTTC. This encodes CASSLYRYEQFF.

This clonotype was seen a few times. The genes are TRBV4-1 and TRBJ1-1; a weak D match, TRBD1 (5 bases). Germline assignment: CDR1 MGHRA and CDR2 YSYEKL. The germline V and J ends were trimmed by 9 bases and 1 base, with 15 bases remaining between them. This CDR3 is 14 amino acids long. This CDR3 reads CASKGTLGNTEAFF. The CDR3 coding sequence is TGCGCCAGTAAAGGGACGTTGGGGAACACTGAAGCTTTCTTT.

The chain is built from TRBV4-2 and TRBJ2-7; tentative D call: TRBD2 (7 bases). CDR3 length equals 15 residues. V dropped 4 bases and J dropped 2 bases, with 15 bases sitting between them. CDR1 is LGHNA and CDR2 is YNFKEQ in the germline V gene. DNA of the CDR3: TGTGCCAGCAGCCTCGGAATAGGGGGGGCCTACGAGCAGTACTTC. The encoded protein is CASSLGIGGAYEQYF.

The CDR3 DNA is TGCGCCAGCAGCTTGGCCGGTGGGAGGGCGGGCATCACTGAAGCTTTCTTT. Protein: CASSLAGGRAGITEAFF. J is TRBJ1-1 and V is TRBV5-1, with no clear D. Germline V gene data show CDR1 as SGHRS and CDR2 as YFSETQ. V dropped 0 bases and J dropped 4 bases, with 19 bases sitting between them. This CDR3 region has 17 residues.

In this sample, this clonotype turned up many times. V is TRBV9 and J is TRBJ2-7; D perhaps matches TRBD1 (6 bases). The V end was cut by 4 bases, the J end by 3 bases, with 17 bases between. There are 15 residues in the CDR3. Germline V gene sequence: CDR1 SGDLS, CDR2 YYNGEE. CDR3: CASSPSPRTDYEQYF. DNA of the CDR3: TGTGCCAGCAGCCCAAGCCCTCGGACAGACTACGAGCAGTACTTC.

At least ten counts were recorded for this clonotype. The J gene is TRBJ1-4, the V gene TRBV12-3 or TRBV12-4; a possible D gene is TRBD1 (6 bases). Trimming shortened V by 4 bases and J by 11 bases, and 11 bases separated the two germline ends. The CDR3 contains 12 residues. CDR3 protein: CASSWDNGKLFF. Written as DNA, the CDR3 is TGTGCCAGCAGTTGGGACAATGGGAAACTGTTTTTT.